This T cell receptor (beta chain) is drawn from a study of cytomegalovirus exposure and HLA in healthy donors. The CDR3 contains 15 residues. V shed 9 bases and J 1 base; nucleotides not matched to a gene: 8. The germline gives CDR1 LNHDA, CDR2 SQIVND (reference sequence). Researchers ran the PCR with 60 Vbeta and 13 Jbeta primers. The table came from immunoSEQ multiplex PCR; TCRdb's copy has only in-frame clones and leaves some out. The table lists approximately 91,000 clones, under 75% of them singletons. This clone was picked up one time. This sequence joins TRBV19 and TRBJ1-1; 10 bases align to TRBD1. Sequences were obtained from PBMCs. The source is a human donor in good health. CDR3 protein: CASKSGQGKNTEAFF. CDR3 bases: TGTGCCAGCAAATCGGGACAGGGGAAGAACACTGAAGCTTTCTTT.